The 28 T cell receptor beta chains presented below share a single source sample, sequenced in a study of long-term antiretroviral therapy in people with HIV. It was version v3.0 of the immunoSEQ assay that was run at survey level. Assay: immunoSEQ multiplex PCR; the TCRdb copy retains only in-frame clones and omits some. Altogether some 10,000 clones are present, about 81% being singletons, with the ten largest covering approximately 17%. Sequencing used unsorted PBMCs, obtained 0.7 years after starting antiretroviral therapy. The receptors stem from a man between 40 and 49 years old with HIV.

The chain carries TRBV10-3 and TRBJ2-1, with no clear D. Trimming shortened V by 0 bases and J by 9 bases, and 9 bases separated the two germline ends. CDR1 and CDR2 from the germline V gene are ENHRY and SYGVKD. This CDR3 spans 13 amino acids. The CDR3 reads CAISESTGGEQFF. The CDR3 DNA sequence: TGTGCCATCAGTGAGTCGACGGGTGGTGAGCAGTTCTTC.

This sequence joins TRBV30 and TRBJ1-1; 8 nucleotides match TRBD1. V was clipped by 0 bases and J by 4 bases; unmatched bases: 7. The CDR3 consists of 15 residues. Germline-derived CDR1 and CDR2 are GTSNPN and SVGIG (reference sequence). The CDR3 region has the DNA TGTGCCTGGAGTGTTAACAGGGGGACTCCCACTGAAGCTTTCTTT. Its translation: CAWSVNRGTPTEAFF. The entire variable domain, with the rest obtained from reference TRBV30 and TRBJ1-1, is as follows: SQTIHQWPATLVQPVGSPLSLECTVEGTSNPNLYWYRQAAGRGLQLLFYSVGIGQISSEVPQNLSASRPQDRQFILSSKKLLLSDSGFYLCAWSVNRGTPTEAFFGQGTRLTVV.

This clone counts as large (0.1 to 1%). The chain is built from TRBV7-9 and TRBJ1-2, with D possibly being TRBD1 (6 bases). CDR1 is SEHNR and CDR2 is FQNEAQ in the germline V gene (reference sequence). The CDR3 runs 14 residues. V was pared by 5 bases and J by 8 bases, with 18 bases between. The CDR3 sequence is CASSDGGDIEGYTF. DNA of the CDR3: TGTGCCAGCAGCGATGGCGGGGACATAGAAGGCTACACCTTC.

In this sample, this clone turned up once. The V and J genes are TRBV27 and TRBJ1-1, with 8 nucleotides matching TRBD1. Looked up from germline, CDR1 is MNHEY and CDR2 is SMNVEV (reference sequence). The CDR3 consists of 13 residues. V lost 6 bases, J lost 3 bases, and 3 bases stayed unmatched. CDR3 amino acids: CASRLDRDTEAFF. The CDR3, as DNA: TGTGCCAGCAGGCTGGACAGGGACACTGAAGCTTTCTTT.

The rearrangement links TRBV9 to TRBJ2-3; TRBD1 aligns across 10 bases. This CDR3 contains 14 residues. Germline CDR1 is SGDLS and CDR2 is YYNGEE. The V gene end was trimmed by 3 bases and the J gene end by 6 bases; junction bases not matched to a gene: 4. The CDR3 loop reads CASSETGGMDTQYF. The DNA for the CDR3 is TGTGCCAGCAGCGAGACAGGGGGCATGGATACGCAGTATTTT.

V is TRBV2 and J is TRBJ2-1; D could derive from TRBD1 or TRBD2 (5 bases each). This CDR3 comprises 13 residues. Trimming took off 7 bases at V and 8 bases at J, with 15 bases between the two ends. CDR1 and CDR2 from the germline V gene are SNHLY and FYNNEI. The CDR3 DNA sequence: TGTGCCAGCACTACGGGACCGTCGCATGAGCAGTTCTTC. Its translation: CASTTGPSHEQFF.

The V gene is TRBV7-2, the J gene TRBJ2-7; 8 positions agree with TRBD2. Germline V gene lookup returns CDR1 SGHTA and CDR2 FQGNSA. The CDR3 is made up of 16 amino acids. With 1 base clipped from V and 0 bases from J, the junction kept 5 bases outside the gene matches. The CDR3 DNA reads as TGTGCCAGCAGCTTAGGACTAGCGAGGAGCTCCTACGAGCAGTACTTC. Protein product: CASSLGLARSSYEQYF. Full variable domain (rest looked up from reference TRBV7-2 and TRBJ2-7): GAGVSQSPSNKVTEKGKDVELRCDPISGHTALYWYRQSLGQGLEFLIYFQGNSAPDKSGLPSDRFSAERTGGSVSTLTIQRTQQEDSAVYLCASSLGLARSSYEQYFGPGTRLTVT.

V gene TRBV27 combines with J gene TRBJ2-7; D perhaps matches TRBD1 (5 bases). Deletions cut 8 bases from V and 5 bases from J, with 13 bases between. Germline V lookup: CDR1 MNHEY, CDR2 SMNVEV (reference sequence). The length of the CDR3 is 12 residues. This CDR3 reads CASGKVGDEQYF. CDR3 in DNA: TGTGCCAGCGGGAAGGTAGGGGACGAGCAGTACTTC.

This clone appeared once. The chain recombines TRBV5-1 with TRBJ2-1; 11 bases agree with TRBD2. The CDR3 runs to 15 residues. Germline V lookup: CDR1 SGHRS, CDR2 YFSETQ. V lost 4 bases to trimming and J lost 9 bases; unmatched junction nucleotides: 9. The DNA for the CDR3 is TGCGCCAGCAGCCCACTAGCGGGGGCTCTGGGTGAGCAGTTCTTC. Its translation is CASSPLAGALGEQFF.

The V call is TRBV7-2, the J call TRBJ1-5; D is ambiguous. Germline V gene lookup returns CDR1 SGHTA and CDR2 FQGNSA. The CDR3 spans 15 residues. V was shortened by 0 bases and J by 3 bases, with 9 bases between the two germline ends. The CDR3 bases are TGTGCCAGCAGCTTAGCGCATAGCGCCAATCAGCCCCAGCATTTT. This gives the protein CASSLAHSANQPQHF.

The J gene is TRBJ1-1, the V gene TRBV28; a possible D gene is TRBD1 (5 bases). The ends were cut back, 8 bases at V and 4 bases at J, with 14 bases in the middle. Per the germline V gene, CDR1 is MDHEN and CDR2 is SYDVKM. The CDR3 has 13 amino acids. Here the CDR3 reads CASWGDRATEAFF. Here the CDR3 DNA reads TGTGCCAGCTGGGGGGATAGGGCCACTGAAGCTTTCTTT. Based on the CDR3 plus reference TRBV28 and TRBJ1-1, the full variable domain is DVKVTQSSRYLVKRTGEKVFLECVQDMDHENMFWYRQDPGLGLRLIYFSYDVKMKEKGDIPEGYSVSREKKERFSLILESASTNQTSMYLCASWGDRATEAFFGQGTRLTVV.

This chain links TRBV7-7 with TRBJ2-3, with D hard to call. V gave up 1 base and J gave up 1 base, with 12 bases separating them. The CDR3 totals 16 residues. The V gene's germline CDR1 is SSHAT and CDR2 FNYEAQ (reference sequence). CDR3 nucleotides: TGTGCCAGCAGCTTAGGAATGTACCGGGGCACAGATACGCAGTATTTT. Its protein product is CASSLGMYRGTDTQYF.

This sequence joins TRBV4-2 and TRBJ1-1; 8 bases map to TRBD1. The V gene's germline CDR1 is LGHNA and CDR2 YNFKEQ. This CDR3 spans 16 amino acids. Losses at the gene ends were 2 bases for V and 5 bases for J; bases not matched to a gene: 10. DNA for the CDR3: TGTGCCAGCAGCCAAAGCAGGGGGCTATGGGGGACTGAAGCTTTCTTT. Residues: CASSQSRGLWGTEAFF.

This clone has a single count. This rearrangement joins TRBV27 to TRBJ1-4; possibly TRBD1 for D (5 bases). CDR3 length: 16 amino acids. Germline V CDR1 and CDR2: MNHEY, SMNVEV (reference sequence). The germline V and J ends were trimmed by 3 bases and 3 bases, with 14 bases remaining between them. The CDR3 DNA reads TGTGCCAGCAGTTTGCTTATGGGGCTGGCTAATGAAAAACTGTTTTTT. Translated, it gives CASSLLMGLANEKLFF.

This chain links TRBV6-1 with TRBJ2-3; no firm D call. Looked up from germline, CDR1 is MNHNS and CDR2 is SASEGT. V lost 7 bases, J lost 8 bases, and 7 bases lay in between. The CDR3 totals 10 residues. The CDR3 bases are TGTGCCAGCACTCTGGGTACGCAGTATTTT. Translating it yields CASTLGTQYF.

J is TRBJ2-7 and V is TRBV27; 10 nucleotides agree with TRBD2. Germline CDR1 reads MNHEY; CDR2 reads SMNVEV (reference sequence). With 3 bases clipped from V and 1 base from J, the junction kept 3 bases outside the gene matches. The CDR3 covers 15 residues. The CDR3: CASSFRLAGSYEQYF. The CDR3 coding sequence is TGTGCCAGCAGTTTCCGACTAGCGGGTTCCTACGAGCAGTACTTC.

The V and J genes are TRBV10-3 and TRBJ1-4; 12 positions agree with TRBD1. Germline V gene lookup returns CDR1 ENHRY and CDR2 SYGVKD. V dropped 6 bases and J dropped 8; count of bases not matched to a gene: 10. The CDR3 consists of 16 residues. CDR3 loop: CAISPGQGAQGEKLFF. The CDR3 bases are TGTGCCATCAGCCCGGGACAGGGGGCGCAGGGGGAAAAACTGTTTTTT.

By share, this clone ranks as medium-sized. This chain connects TRBV30 to TRBJ1-1, with D unclear. Trimming took off 3 bases at V and 4 bases at J, with 15 bases between the two ends. This CDR3 spans 14 amino acids. CDR1 and CDR2 from the germline V gene are GTSNPN and SVGIG (reference sequence). The CDR3 nucleotides are TGTGCCTGGAGAAGACAAGGGCGTAGCACTGAAGCTTTCTTT. It yields the protein CAWRRQGRSTEAFF.

The sample holds one count of this clone. The chain employs TRBV5-1 and TRBJ1-1, with D hard to call. The CDR3 loop spans 14 amino acids. With 0 bases removed from V and 3 bases from J, the gap between germline ends came to 9 bases. Per germline, CDR1 SGHRS and CDR2 YFSETQ. CDR3 protein: CASSLGYGDTEAFF. The CDR3 DNA sequence: TGCGCCAGCAGCTTGGGTTATGGTGACACTGAAGCTTTCTTT. The full variable domain, completed using reference TRBV5-1 and TRBJ1-1, is KAGVTQTPRYLIKTRGQQVTLSCSPISGHRSVSWYQQTPGQGLQFLFEYFSETQRNKGNFPGRFSGRQFSNSRSEMNVSTLELGDSALYLCASSLGYGDTEAFFGQGTRLTVV.

The chain uses TRBV4-1 and TRBJ2-1; D ambiguous. This CDR3 has 12 amino acids. Deletions cut 1 base from V and 9 bases from J, with 7 bases between. Germline loops: CDR1 MGHRA, CDR2 YSYEKL. CDR3 in amino acids: CASSQGVGEQFF. CDR3 in DNA: TGCGCCAGCAGCCAAGGAGTGGGTGAGCAGTTCTTC.

This clone was seen once. The CDR3 DNA reads as TGTGCCTGGAATCGTGGGGACTCTGGAAACACCATATATTTT. It codes for CAWNRGDSGNTIYF. The V and J genes are TRBV30 and TRBJ1-3, with D unresolved. V was shortened by 4 bases and J by 0 bases, with 10 bases between the two germline ends. This CDR3 region has 14 residues. Looked up from germline, CDR1 is GTSNPN and CDR2 is SVGIG (reference sequence).

This sequence joins TRBV5-1 and TRBJ2-7; D is unclear. The CDR3 runs 14 residues. Germline-derived CDR1 and CDR2 are SGHRS and YFSETQ. V lost 2 bases, J lost 4 bases, and 13 bases lay in between. The CDR3 region is CASSFRSPDYEQYF. In nucleotides, the CDR3 is TGCGCCAGCAGCTTCCGCTCCCCCGATTACGAGCAGTACTTC. Full variable domain (outside the CDR3, taken from reference TRBV5-1 and TRBJ2-7): KAGVTQTPRYLIKTRGQQVTLSCSPISGHRSVSWYQQTPGQGLQFLFEYFSETQRNKGNFPGRFSGRQFSNSRSEMNVSTLELGDSALYLCASSFRSPDYEQYFGPGTRLTVT.

The chain employs TRBV25-1 and TRBJ2-1; 10 nucleotides align to TRBD2. This CDR3 region has 18 residues. The germline V gene encodes CDR1 MGHDK and CDR2 SYGVNS. Trimming removed 2 bases from V and 3 bases from J; junction bases left unmatched: 10. The CDR3 here is CASSEDGAGGPLYNEQFF. CDR3 coding DNA: TGTGCCAGCAGTGAAGATGGAGCGGGAGGGCCTCTCTACAATGAGCAGTTCTTC.

V is TRBV4-2 and J is TRBJ2-7; no definite D call. Germline V gives CDR1 LGHNA, CDR2 YNFKEQ. The V gene lost 0 bases and the J gene lost 6 bases, with 18 bases spanning the gap. The CDR3 has 16 amino acids. The CDR3 sequence is CASSQDFDSFDGEQYF. CDR3 nucleotides: TGTGCCAGCAGCCAAGATTTTGATAGCTTTGACGGCGAGCAGTACTTC.

V usage is TRBV18 and J usage is TRBJ2-3; the D is unclear. V shed 2 bases and J shed 5 bases, with 2 bases lying between them. This CDR3 is built from 11 residues. CDR1 and CDR2 from the germline V gene are KGHSH and LQKENI. The chain's CDR3 is CASSPVDTQYF. The CDR3 DNA follows: TGTGCCAGCTCACCAGTAGATACGCAGTATTTT.

The chain is built from TRBV5-4 and TRBJ2-5; tentative D call: TRBD2 (6 bases). From germline, CDR1 is SGHNT and CDR2 YYREEE (reference sequence). V was cut by 1 base and J by 2 bases, with 18 bases left in between. The CDR3 extends over 17 amino acids. The CDR3 DNA follows: TGTGCCAGCAGCTTGAGTCGCCGGGAGCCTACACAAGAGACCCAGTACTTC. This gives the protein CASSLSRREPTQETQYF.

The chain combines TRBV18 with TRBJ2-3; D might be TRBD2 (6 bases). The CDR3 is 17 residues long. CDR1 and CDR2 (germline): KGHSH, LQKENI. Between the trimmed V and J ends, which lost 6 bases and 8 bases, there was a span of 27 bases. Here the CDR3 reads CASSPLGDFKSVGTQYF. The CDR3 nucleotides read TGTGCCAGCTCTCCTCTCGGGGACTTCAAATCAGTGGGTACGCAGTATTTT.

V gene TRBV5-1 combines with J gene TRBJ2-5; 9 bases fit TRBD2. This CDR3 has 16 amino acids. Germline CDR1 SGHRS, CDR2 YFSETQ. V lost 3 bases and J lost 3; bases outside the gene matches: 9. CDR3 sequence: CASSYSSGGREETQYF. DNA for the CDR3: TGCGCCAGCAGCTACTCCTCGGGCGGGAGGGAAGAGACCCAGTACTTC.